Listed here are 14 T cell receptor beta chains from one sample, sequenced in a study of cytomegalovirus exposure and HLA in healthy donors. Primers for the PCR totalled 60 Vbeta and 13 Jbeta. Produced via immunoSEQ multiplex PCR; TCRdb's table is partial and in-frame only. The repertoire table contains about 52,000 clones. Input material: PBMCs. The receptors come from a woman aged 60-70 years in good health and CMV-seropositive.

The chain has TRBV6-5 and TRBJ1-2; maybe TRBD1 (5 bases). V gave up 6 bases and J gave up 7 bases, with 9 bases separating them. Germline V gene lookup returns CDR1 MNHEY and CDR2 SVGAGI. The CDR3 contains 11 residues. DNA for the CDR3: TGTGCCAGCAGGGGGGGGAGTGGCTACACCTTC. Its translation: CASRGGSGYTF.

The chain carries TRBV11-2 and TRBJ1-1; D gene uncertain. The CDR3 is made up of 16 amino acids. Between the trimmed V and J ends, which lost 7 bases and 5 bases, there was a span of 23 bases. CDR1 and CDR2 (germline): SGHAT, FQNNGV. The CDR3 protein is CASTTLLGGPRTEAFF. The CDR3 nucleotides are TGTGCCAGCACCACCCTATTGGGCGGGCCTCGAACTGAAGCTTTCTTT.

J is TRBJ2-3 and V is TRBV5-1; TRBD1 matches at 8 bases. The germline CDR1 and CDR2 sequences are SGHRS and YFSETQ. The CDR3 contains 14 residues. Germline trimming cut 5 bases from V and 0 bases from J; bases unmatched to any gene: 2. CDR3 amino acids: CASSRDRSTDTQYF. The CDR3 DNA sequence: TGCGCCAGCAGTAGGGACAGGAGCACAGATACGCAGTATTTT. Together with reference TRBV5-1 and TRBJ2-3, the CDR3 gives the full variable domain: KAGVTQTPRYLIKTRGQQVTLSCSPISGHRSVSWYQQTPGQGLQFLFEYFSETQRNKGNFPGRFSGRQFSNSRSEMNVSTLELGDSALYLCASSRDRSTDTQYFGPGTRLTVL.

The chain is built from TRBV7-9 and TRBJ1-4; 9 nucleotides agree with TRBD1. Per the germline V gene, CDR1 is SEHNR and CDR2 is FQNEAQ (reference sequence). V was clipped by 5 bases and J by 4 bases; unmatched bases: 8. CDR3 length equals 16 residues. As DNA, the CDR3 is TGTGCCAGCAGCCCCGACCCGGGACAGGGTAATGAAAAACTGTTTTTT. It is translated as CASSPDPGQGNEKLFF.

The chain combines TRBV4-3 with TRBJ1-2; 7 nucleotides align to TRBD1. The CDR3 runs to 15 residues. The trim removed 0 bases at V and 4 bases at J, leaving 5 bases unmatched. The germline gives CDR1 LGHNA, CDR2 YSLEER. The CDR3 DNA is TGCGCCAGCAGCCAAGAGCCAGGGGGAGCCTATGGCTACACCTTC. It encodes CASSQEPGGAYGYTF.

This chain links TRBV6-1 with TRBJ1-5, with D perhaps TRBD1 (5 bases). The V and J ends lost 6 bases and 7 bases respectively, with 16 bases between them. Germline V CDR1 and CDR2: MNHNS, SASEGT. This CDR3 comprises 14 residues. Here the CDR3 DNA reads TGTGCCAGCAGACGCCAGGGTGTTCAACAGCCCCAGCATTTT. Translating it yields CASRRQGVQQPQHF.

This chain uses TRBV7-9 with TRBJ1-4; 11 nucleotides line up with TRBD1. Trimming removed 2 bases from V and 7 bases from J; junction bases left unmatched: 6. Germline loops: CDR1 SEHNR, CDR2 FQNEAQ (reference sequence). The CDR3 totals 16 residues. The CDR3: CASSLTGTGGAEKLFF. In DNA, the CDR3 is TGTGCCAGCAGCTTAACGGGGACAGGGGGTGCTGAAAAACTGTTTTTT.

This chain uses TRBV4-3 with TRBJ2-3; TRBD2 matches 8 bases. The germline V gene has CDR1 LGHNA and CDR2 YSLEER. This CDR3 is built from 15 residues. V shed 4 bases and J 2 bases; nucleotides not matched to a gene: 5. The CDR3 reads CASSPNGGVTDTQYF. The CDR3 DNA reads as TGCGCCAGCAGCCCGAACGGGGGGGTCACAGATACGCAGTATTTT.

Note on this clone: The sample carries other DNA sequences with the same CDR3. The rearrangement uses TRBV6-6 and TRBJ1-6; D is undetermined. CDR3 size: 14 residues. Germline V gives CDR1 MNHNY, CDR2 SVGAGI (reference sequence). The germline V and J ends were trimmed by 2 bases and 5 bases, with 7 bases remaining between them. CDR3 residues: CASSYGQDNSPLHF. The CDR3 nucleotides are TGTGCCAGCAGTTACGGGCAAGATAATTCACCCCTCCACTTT.

The CDR3 region is CASSPRWALNVTDTQYF. The CDR3, as DNA: TGTGCCAGCAGCCCTCGCTGGGCTCTAAATGTCACAGATACGCAGTATTTT. The chain employs TRBV13 and TRBJ2-3; D is uncertain. Germline V gene lookup returns CDR1 PRHDT and CDR2 FYEKMQ (reference sequence). The CDR3 consists of 17 residues. Trimming shortened V by 5 bases and J by 2 bases, and 20 bases separated the two germline ends.

This sequence joins TRBV18 and TRBJ2-3; TRBD1 aligns across 10 bases. The CDR3 covers 14 residues. Trimming at V came to 4 bases and at J to 4 bases, leaving 2 bases not matched to a gene. CDR1 is KGHSH, CDR2 LQKENI, per germline. CDR3 bases: TGTGCCAGCTCACAAGGACAGGGGGCAGATACGCAGTATTTT. This gives the protein CASSQGQGADTQYF. Using reference TRBV18 and TRBJ2-3 for the parts outside the CDR3, the full variable domain is NAGVMQNPRHLVRRRGQEARLRCSPMKGHSHVYWYRQLPEEGLKFMVYLQKENIIDESGMPKERFSAEFPKEGPSILRIQQVVRGDSAAYFCASSQGQGADTQYFGPGTRLTVL.

The chain carries TRBV7-8 and TRBJ2-3; TRBD2 matches 7 bases. Germline V lookup: CDR1 SGHVS, CDR2 FQNEAQ. This CDR3 region has 17 residues. After removal of 5 bases from V and 0 bases from J, the junction contained 11 bases not matched to a gene. The CDR3 bases are TGTGCCAGCAGCGCCCACGGAGCGGGGACTAGCACAGATACGCAGTATTTT. Its translation: CASSAHGAGTSTDTQYF.

About this clone itself: Compared with germline, one end of the junction differs, possibly owing to a read error. This sequence joins TRBV7-7 and TRBJ1-1, with 7 positions matching TRBD1. The CDR3 runs to 16 residues. CDR1 is SSHAT, CDR2 FNYEAQ, per germline (reference sequence). DNA of the CDR3: TGTGCTAGCAGCCCACGACAGGGCCGGATGAACACTGAAGCTTTCTTT. This gives the protein CASSPRQGRMNTEAFF.

In regard to this clone: An end of the junction does not agree with germline; a read error may underlie this. This rearrangement joins TRBV13 to TRBJ1-1, with D unresolved. The CDR3 runs 11 residues. The V gene's germline CDR1 is PRHDT and CDR2 FYEKMQ (reference sequence). The CDR3 coding sequence is TGTGCCAGAAGCTCGCAGGCTGAAGCTTTCTTT. Its translation is CARSSQAEAFF.